This T cell receptor beta chain is drawn from a study of a mutant IDH1 vaccine in newly diagnosed glioma (dated by TCRdb to the early 2020s). Context from the whole study: Patients were given eight vaccinations, in weeks 1, 3, 5, 7, 11, 15, 19 and 23, which matched visits V03 through V10. Prior to enrollment, patients had been given standard therapy consisting of radiotherapy alone, temozolomide alone, or radiochemotherapy with temozolomide, with the combination given to most patients. Of the 25 to 40 patients who were treated, about 60% were male and about 40% were female, and the mean age was around 41 years. In the chemotherapy-containing groups, vaccination started alongside temozolomide cycles, whereas in patients who had radiotherapy alone it started 4-6 weeks after radiotherapy. Longitudinal TCRB deep sequencing was done for 25 to 30 treated patients, wherever samples were available for exploratory analyses. Peripheral blood was drawn at six visits: V03 (baseline), V05, V07, V10, V12 and V13.

Concerning this clone: This clone's antigen is unknown. One base away there is no much larger clone; base qualities are not given.

The sample's time point label, decoded: week 5, during vaccination. Each vaccine dose was 300 ug of a 20-mer mutant IDH1 peptide in Montanide, given subcutaneously with topical imiquimod. The donors had newly diagnosed IDH1-mutant astrocytomas of WHO grade 3 or 4 that showed loss of nuclear ATRX. The samples were drawn from NOA16, a multicentre, single-arm, open-label phase I trial in Germany that tested a mutant IDH1 peptide vaccine in humans for the first time. Genomic DNA for TCRB sequencing was isolated from EDTA blood with the DNeasy Blood and Tissue Kit. Compared with germline, V lacks 4 bases and J lacks 5 bases; bases without a gene match: 6. Via the germline V gene, CDR1 is MGHRA and CDR2 YSYEKL. The cysteine opens and the phenylalanine closes a CDR3 of 15 amino acids. Only CDR3 DNA remains: 45 bases, in frame from the first base. Here is what the overall study found, with its caveats: PBMC samples for TCRB deep sequencing were selected based on availability. No apparent relationship was observed between pseudoprogression and alterations in the top peripheral T cell clonotypes detected by TCRB sequencing. Immune responses induced by the vaccine were seen in roughly 95% of patients across multiple MHC alleles. The authors stated that sample limitations prevented analyses of patient blood samples from being reproduced.

Library construction relied on the immunoSEQ multiplex PCR assay. Rearranged TCR beta chain sequences were amplified with the hsTCRB Kit following the manufacturer's protocol. TCRB libraries were sequenced on an Illumina MiSeq. From the authors' description of their analysis: The proprietary platform of the kit vendor was used for demultiplexing, trimming and gene mapping. The table comes from immuneACCESS by way of TCRdb, which keeps in-frame sequences with V and J called. Part of the clones is missing from these tables; in studies checked, under half for an unresolved V gene and the rest for unknown reasons. The V and J calls and clone size were taken over from that table, and D and trimming were inferred from the DNA. The sample table records under 45,000 clones; roughly four fifths of these occur just once. Roughly 12% of the sample comes from the top ten.

The receptor was isolated from a man aged 45 to 65 with glioma. The source material was PBMCs, sampled from a glioma patient whose treatment included an IDH1 peptide vaccine. Rearrangement joined TRBV4-1 to TRBJ2-5, with 11 bases in between that match TRBD2. This receptor carries the CDR3 CASSPGLAAFETQYF. Read as DNA, the sequence is TGCGCCAGCAGCCCGGGACTAGCGGCGTTCGAGACCCAGTACTTC.